This T cell receptor (beta chain) was recovered during a study of T cells in Graves' hyperthyroidism and ophthalmopathy. Study-level points and caveats: Blood held most thyroid clonotypes expanded above 0.001 frequency. Model predictions of ophthalmopathy came a median roughly 6.4 months before onset.

TCR beta CDR3 sequences were amplified from RNA transcripts. Initially, a first-round RT-PCR of the TCR CDR3 employed the HTBI primer set. TCRdb re-called the multiplex PCR reads with MiXCR, one entry per CDR3 protein. The table has under 350,000 distinct CDR3 sequences, roughly a fifth seen once. Over 18 months, lack of ophthalmopathy progression marked Graves' hyperthyroidism as stable. This clonotype occurred a few times. The antigen remains undetermined. The CDR3 loop spans 18 amino acids. Germline values: CDR1 KGHSH, CDR2 LQKENI. Trimming took off 4 bases at V and 2 bases at J, with 22 bases between the two ends.

Sample: blood. This chain links TRBV18 with TRBJ2-3; TRBD2 is a possible D gene (5 bases). This receptor was identified in a woman between 50 and 59 years old with Graves' hyperthyroidism. This CDR3 reads CASSRNIRSRADTDTQYF. The CDR3 coding sequence is TGTGCCAGCTCACGGAATATAAGGTCGCGGGCCGACACAGATACGCAGTATTTT.